The sequence of this T cell receptor delta chain was determined in a study of γδ T cells in repeated Plasmodium falciparum infection. Gammadelta T cells were flow-sorted from PBMC into Vgamma9/Vdelta2+ and Vdelta2-negative populations for bulk analysis. In the case of this clone: A read error likely explains why the TCRdb protein, taken from a much larger clone, differs from this DNA's translation at residue 3; the protein shown is translated from the DNA.

The CDR3 spans 22 residues. Looked up from germline, CDR1 is TSWWSYY and CDR2 is QGS. TCRdb fed the multiplex PCR reads into CATT to redo clone calling. The table shows roughly 93,000 delta-chain clones, with under 1.5% occurring only once. The sequencing input was gamma-delta T cells from blood. The clonotype was recovered from a pool of human donors (malaria-infected and uninfected, not separated). The chain carries TRDV1 and TRDJ1, with D possibly being TRDD2 (8 bases). The J gene comes from matching the DNA to germline here; TCRdb lacks it. CDR3 sequence (DNA): TGTGCTCCTGGGGAACCTGGCCTTCCTAGGTACAGGGGGATTGCCTACACCGATAAACTCATCTTT. The encoded protein is CAPGEPGLPRYRGIAYTDKLIF.